These 24 T cell receptor beta chains were all obtained from the same sample, sequenced in a study of beta chain features in type 1 diabetes. Study-level points and caveats: Shorter TCRB CDR3s, moderately but significantly so, marked every one of the four CD4+ subsets in Type 1 diabetes patients.

Their target antigens are unknown. Sequenced material consisted of expressed TCRB transcripts (all of the isolated RNA was reverse transcribed). Here immunoSEQ multiplex PCR was the method, and the copy in TCRdb shows in-frame clones only, minus some. The table shows about 740,000 clones, with roughly an eighth occurring only once. The sequenced material came from naive CD4+ T cells from blood. Receptors originate from a man aged 18 to 29 with type 1 diabetes.

The V call is TRBV7-8, the J call TRBJ2-1; tentatively, D is TRBD1 or TRBD2 (6 bases each). The length of the CDR3 is 15 residues. Trimming shortened V by 3 bases and J by 8 bases, and 17 bases separated the two germline ends. CDR1 SGHVS and CDR2 FQNEAQ come from the germline V gene. The CDR3 protein is CASSLRRGARDEQFF. As DNA, the CDR3 is TGTGCCAGCAGCTTGCGGAGGGGGGCCAGGGATGAGCAGTTCTTC.

This clone occurred a few times. The chain couples TRBV14 to TRBJ2-7, with 7 bases aligning to TRBD1. The CDR3 totals 14 residues. The V gene end was trimmed by 5 bases and the J gene end by 0 bases; junction bases not matched to a gene: 4. In germline, CDR1 is SGHDN, CDR2 FVKESK. For the CDR3, the DNA is TGTGCCAGCAGCTCGGGACAGCGCTCCTACGAGCAGTACTTC. It encodes CASSSGQRSYEQYF.

This clone has more than one count but fewer than ten. This chain connects TRBV7-9 to TRBJ2-1; D call uncertain. Germline V gives CDR1 SEHNR, CDR2 FQNEAQ (reference sequence). The CDR3 length is 12 residues. The V and J ends lost 5 bases and 2 bases respectively, with 4 bases between them. The CDR3: CASSPTYNEQFF. CDR3 bases: TGTGCCAGCAGCCCGACCTACAATGAGCAGTTCTTC.

This clone came up a few times. This chain uses TRBV20-1 with TRBJ1-2; 8 bases align to TRBD1. V trimming: 7 bases; J trimming: 7 bases; junction bases outside the gene matches: 5. In germline, CDR1 is DFQATT, CDR2 SNEGSKA (reference sequence). The CDR3 contains 11 residues. The CDR3 DNA is TGCAGTGTTCAGGGGGCGCGTGGCTACACCTTC. This codes for CSVQGARGYTF.

The rearrangement uses TRBV18 and TRBJ2-3; D unclear. Germline assignment: CDR1 KGHSH and CDR2 LQKENI. V was pared by 2 bases and J by 2 bases, with 8 bases between. The CDR3 loop spans 14 amino acids. The CDR3 reads CASSPSPDTDTQYF. The CDR3 DNA sequence: TGTGCCAGCTCACCATCCCCGGACACAGATACGCAGTATTTT.

This clone appeared once. This chain connects TRBV14 to TRBJ2-1, with D uncertain. The germline CDR1 and CDR2 sequences are SGHDN and FVKESK. The CDR3 has 12 amino acids. V gave up 0 bases and J gave up 7 bases, with 4 bases separating them. CDR3 amino acids: CASSQDRNEQFF. Here the CDR3 DNA reads TGTGCCAGCAGCCAAGACAGAAATGAGCAGTTCTTC.

The chain joins TRBV10-2 to TRBJ1-2; D call uncertain. Germline values: CDR1 WSHSY, CDR2 SAAADI. The CDR3 runs 15 residues. V lost 2 bases and J lost 1, with 11 bases in between. This CDR3 reads CASSEQAVVNYGYTF. The CDR3 DNA sequence: TGCGCCAGCAGTGAGCAGGCAGTAGTTAACTATGGCTACACCTTC.

The genes are TRBV5-1 and TRBJ2-2; no definite D call. Germline-derived CDR1 and CDR2 are SGHRS and YFSETQ. Deletions cut 5 bases from V and 3 bases from J, with 8 bases between. CDR3 size: 13 residues. Here the CDR3 reads CASRPQDTGELFF. Written as DNA, the CDR3 is TGCGCCAGCAGACCGCAGGACACCGGGGAGCTGTTTTTT.

This clone was detected only a few times. The rearrangement links TRBV10-3 to TRBJ2-6; TRBD1 is a possible D gene (8 bases). V lost 2 bases and J 0 bases, leaving 14 bases between the germline ends. This CDR3 is 18 amino acids long. The germline gives CDR1 ENHRY, CDR2 SYGVKD. The CDR3 bases are TGTGCCATCAGTGAGAGGGGGGGACAGGCCTCTGGGGCCAACGTCCTGACTTTC. Translating it yields CAISERGGQASGANVLTF.

The chain employs TRBV7-2 and TRBJ2-5; TRBD1 might be the D (5 bases). Germline CDR1 SGHTA, CDR2 FQGNSA. Trimming pared 1 base from V and 4 bases from J, leaving 7 bases between. This CDR3 contains 13 residues. In DNA, the CDR3 is TGTGCCAGCAGCTTAGGGGGCGGAGAGACCCAGTACTTC. Amino acids: CASSLGGGETQYF.

CDR3 residues: CAIRGVAGSTDTQYF. The DNA of the CDR3 is TGTGCCATCAGAGGAGTAGCGGGGAGCACAGATACGCAGTATTTT. The rearrangement joins TRBV10-3 to TRBJ2-3; 8 positions agree with TRBD2. CDR1 is ENHRY, CDR2 SYGVKD, per germline. J gave up 0 bases and V 6 bases, and 5 bases lay outside the gene matches. The CDR3 loop spans 15 amino acids.

V gene TRBV29-1 combines with J gene TRBJ2-5, with 14 bases matching TRBD2. Germline CDR1 reads SQVTM; CDR2 reads ANQGSEA. The CDR3 spans 14 residues. Losses at the gene ends were 4 bases for V and 4 bases for J; bases not matched to a gene: 2. CDR3 in amino acids: CSVVGLAGVETQYF. The DNA for the CDR3 is TGCAGCGTTGTGGGACTAGCGGGGGTAGAGACCCAGTACTTC.

Only a few counts were recorded for this clone. The chain recombines TRBV7-9 with TRBJ2-7; TRBD1 matches at 11 bases. The junction had 12 bases not matched to a gene; V was cut back by 5 bases and J by 3 bases. In germline, CDR1 is SEHNR, CDR2 FQNEAQ (reference sequence). The CDR3 contains 17 residues. In nucleotides, the CDR3 is TGTGCCAGCAGCCCACCATGGACAGGGGGCTTGAACTACGAGCAGTACTTC. As protein: CASSPPWTGGLNYEQYF.

This clone occurred a few times. The chain carries TRBV4-1 and TRBJ1-2, with D perhaps TRBD1 (6 bases). CDR1 and CDR2 (germline): MGHRA, YSYEKL. Between the trimmed V and J ends, which lost 3 bases and 2 bases, there was a span of 13 bases. The CDR3 sequence is 15 residues long. The DNA for the CDR3 is TGCGCCAGCAGCCAGCCAGCCACAGGGAACTATGGCTACACCTTC. Protein product: CASSQPATGNYGYTF.

This rearrangement joins TRBV28 to TRBJ2-1, with a weak D call TRBD1 (5 bases). V was pared by 3 bases and J by 3 bases, with 18 bases between. The CDR3 spans 17 residues. Germline lookup yields CDR1 MDHEN and CDR2 SYDVKM. CDR3 DNA sequence: TGTGCCAGCAGTTTGATGCTAGGGGCCGGGTTCTACAATGAGCAGTTCTTC. Protein sequence: CASSLMLGAGFYNEQFF.

This clone was seen a handful of times. The rearrangement links TRBV7-8 to TRBJ2-7, with 7 bases aligning to TRBD1. CDR1 and CDR2 from the germline V gene are SGHVS and FQNEAQ. CDR3 length equals 14 residues. J was trimmed by 2 bases and V by 3 bases; bases with no gene match: 4. For the CDR3, the DNA is TGTGCCAGCAGCTTTAAACAGGGGACCTACGAGCAGTACTTC. Translation gives CASSFKQGTYEQYF.

This clone was detected a few times. This chain joins TRBV9 and TRBJ2-5; possible D gene TRBD2, 6 bases. The CDR3 is made up of 17 amino acids. CDR1 is SGDLS, CDR2 YYNGEE, per germline. V dropped 4 bases and J dropped 3 bases, with 22 bases sitting between them. The CDR3 nucleotides are TGTGCCAGCAGCCGTACGTTGGGAGGAAGAGGGGAAGAGACCCAGTACTTC. Its protein product is CASSRTLGGRGEETQYF.

This chain uses TRBV11-2 with TRBJ2-3, with 7 bases lining up with TRBD2. The CDR3 consists of 15 residues. CDR1 is SGHAT and CDR2 is FQNNGV in the germline V gene. The V gene end was trimmed by 6 bases and the J gene end by 3 bases; junction bases not matched to a gene: 9. Written as DNA, the CDR3 is TGTGCCAGCAGGCTCGACGGGAGGACTACAGATACGCAGTATTTT. As protein: CASRLDGRTTDTQYF.

This clone appeared a few times. The chain employs TRBV7-2 and TRBJ2-5, with 12 positions matching TRBD2. This CDR3 region has 14 residues. The germline CDR1 and CDR2 sequences are SGHTA and FQGNSA. V lost 4 bases to trimming and J lost 6 bases; unmatched junction nucleotides: 3. This chain's CDR3 is CASSSTSGGQTQYF. The CDR3, as DNA: TGTGCCAGCAGCTCAACTAGCGGGGGGCAGACCCAGTACTTC. The full variable domain, its missing parts supplied by reference TRBV7-2 and TRBJ2-5, is GAGVSQSPSNKVTEKGKDVELRCDPISGHTALYWYRQSLGQGLEFLIYFQGNSAPDKSGLPSDRFSAERTGGSVSTLTIQRTQQEDSAVYLCASSSTSGGQTQYFGPGTRLLVL.

The rearrangement joins TRBV29-1 to TRBJ2-1, with D tentatively TRBD1 (5 bases). Germline V gene data show CDR1 as SQVTM and CDR2 as ANQGSEA. The CDR3 runs to 14 residues. Trimming pared 3 bases from V and 8 bases from J, leaving 17 bases between. CDR3 DNA sequence: TGCAGCGTTGAGGGGCTTCTCAGGGCGGATGAGCAGTTCTTC. This gives the protein CSVEGLLRADEQFF.

J is TRBJ1-2 and V is TRBV6-5, with D possibly matching TRBD1 (6 bases). The germline V gene has CDR1 MNHEY and CDR2 SVGAGI. The CDR3 is 15 residues long. V lost 1 base and J lost 4, with 13 bases in between. The CDR3 loop is CASSYWIQGTYGYTF. CDR3 DNA: TGTGCCAGCAGTTACTGGATACAGGGTACCTATGGCTACACCTTC.

The rearrangement joins TRBV5-1 to TRBJ1-1; no clear D. Germline loops: CDR1 SGHRS, CDR2 YFSETQ. Deletions cut 4 bases from V and 1 base from J, with 8 bases between. CDR3 size: 13 residues. The CDR3: CASSIRQNTEAFF. In DNA, the CDR3 is TGCGCCAGCAGCATCCGACAGAACACTGAAGCTTTCTTT.

V gene TRBV10-3 combines with J gene TRBJ1-5, with D unclear. CDR3 length: 15 amino acids. CDR1 ENHRY and CDR2 SYGVKD come from the germline V gene. Trimming took off 3 bases at V and 0 bases at J, with 9 bases between the two ends. CDR3 DNA: TGTGCCATCAGTGAAACAGAAATTAGCAATCAGCCCCAGCATTTT. Encoded protein: CAISETEISNQPQHF.

This clone has a handful of counts. The J gene is TRBJ2-3, the V gene TRBV10-3; D is ambiguous. Germline CDR1 is ENHRY and CDR2 is SYGVKD. The CDR3 runs to 15 residues. The V end lost 4 bases, the J end lost 7 bases, and 18 bases lay between the germline ends. CDR3 sequence (DNA): TGTGCCATCAGTGGTTACGCGGCGGCGGCGAATACGCAGTATTTT. It translates to CAISGYAAAANTQYF.